This T cell receptor beta chain was observed in a study of shared clonotypes between healthy human individuals. Study-wide background: There were three CD4 naive, three CD4 memory, two CD8 naive and one CD8 memory plates per donor. General study findings and limits: As a rule, naive subsets had a larger estimated richness than memory subsets.

Investigators divided CD4+ cells into CD45RA+ naive and CD45RA-negative memory subsets. As processed by the authors: Junction-only immunoSEQ sequences carried no quality scores, so filtering differed. Only in-frame clones appear in the TCRdb table, and some are missing; sequencing was by immunoSEQ multiplex PCR. V, J and clone size are those of that table, while D and trimming were read from the DNA. The table has roughly 2,500,000 clones, approximately 94% seen once. This clone was detected once. Its antigen remains unidentified. The TCR sequence derives from a man between 18 and 35 years old in good health. Some clones in this sample may be carry-over from other donors' samples. The sample was naive CD4+ T cells from PBMCs. As to subset: CD45RA+ positively selected.

CDR3 amino acids: CASSNRGMNTEAFF. The CDR3, as DNA: TGTGCCAGCAGTAACCGGGGGATGAACACTGAAGCTTTCTTT. The chain employs TRBV27 and TRBJ1-1; D is possibly TRBD1 (5 bases). V was shortened by 5 bases and J by 0 bases, with 10 bases between the two germline ends. CDR1 is MNHEY, CDR2 SMNVEV, per germline (reference sequence). The CDR3 totals 14 residues.